The 25 T cell receptor beta chains below all came from one sample that was sequenced in a study of identical twins. MiXCR was run by TCRdb on the 5' RACE reads, yielding one entry per CDR3 protein. Among about 700,000 distinct CDR3 sequences listed, roughly 6% were seen once. Sequenced material: naive T cells sorted from blood. These receptors all stem from a man aged 18-30 years in good health.

In its sample, this clonotype was seen many times. This chain links TRBV14 with TRBJ2-3, with 8 nucleotides matching TRBD2. J lost 3 bases, V lost 7 bases, and 6 bases had no gene match. Germline loops: CDR1 SGHDN, CDR2 FVKESK. The CDR3 has 14 residues. DNA of the CDR3: TGTGCCAGCACACCGACTAGCGTGACAGATACGCAGTATTTT. Its protein product is CASTPTSVTDTQYF.

The genes are TRBV5-1 and TRBJ2-3; D uncertain. The CDR3 length is 13 residues. Germline V gives CDR1 SGHRS, CDR2 YFSETQ. V lost 4 bases and J lost 10, with 16 bases in between. CDR3 loop: CASSPPSQPPQYF. In DNA form, the CDR3 reads TGCGCCAGCAGCCCCCCGAGTCAACCCCCGCAGTATTTT.

The V call is TRBV20-1, the J call TRBJ2-1; D unclear. Germline V gene lookup returns CDR1 DFQATT and CDR2 SNEGSKA (reference sequence). CDR3 size: 16 residues. The ends were cut back, 2 bases at V and 4 bases at J, with 18 bases in the middle. For the CDR3, the DNA is TGCAGTGCTAGACGCCCCTCCGTGGTCGGGTACAATGAGCAGTTCTTC. The encoded protein is CSARRPSVVGYNEQFF.

This clonotype was seen at least ten times. The chain has TRBV20-1 and TRBJ2-4; 12 bases match TRBD1. The CDR3 runs to 18 residues. The V gene end was trimmed by 3 bases and the J gene end by 8 bases; junction bases not matched to a gene: 17. CDR1 DFQATT and CDR2 SNEGSKA come from the germline V gene (reference sequence). CDR3: CSARDTGTGGATWDIQYF. For the CDR3, the DNA is TGCAGTGCTAGGGATACCGGGACAGGGGGCGCGACCTGGGACATTCAGTACTTC.

There are a few counts of this clonotype. The genes are TRBV25-1 and TRBJ2-5; no clear D. The CDR3 contains 14 residues. CDR1 MGHDK and CDR2 SYGVNS come from the germline V gene. The V gene lost 2 bases and the J gene lost 1 base, with 8 bases spanning the gap. The CDR3 sequence: CASSEHLVQETQYF. CDR3 DNA sequence: TGTGCCAGCAGTGAACACCTGGTCCAAGAGACCCAGTACTTC.

This clonotype occurred many times. The chain joins TRBV24-1 to TRBJ2-1, with D perhaps given as TRBD1 or TRBD2 (8 bases each). V shed 5 bases and J shed 3 bases, with 25 bases lying between them. In germline, CDR1 is KGHDR, CDR2 SFDVKD. CDR3 length: 19 amino acids. CDR3 protein: CATSAYGTGLADRYNEQFF. CDR3 coding DNA: TGTGCCACCAGTGCCTATGGGACAGGACTAGCCGATCGCTACAATGAGCAGTTCTTC.

V is TRBV6-1 and J is TRBJ2-5, with 10 bases fitting TRBD2. Trimming cost V 6 bases and J 11 bases; bases outside gene matches: 6. CDR3 size: 12 residues. Looked up from germline, CDR1 is MNHNS and CDR2 is SASEGT. This CDR3 is CASRSLAGAQYF. CDR3 coding DNA: TGTGCCAGCAGGAGTCTAGCGGGGGCACAGTACTTC.

This clonotype was picked up many times. Written as DNA, the CDR3 is TGCGCCAGCAGTGATAGGGCGGGAGGGTACTACAATGAGCAGTTCTTC. Encoded protein: CASSDRAGGYYNEQFF. V gene TRBV10-2 combines with J gene TRBJ2-1; 9 bases are shared with TRBD2. The CDR3 totals 16 residues. The germline gives CDR1 WSHSY, CDR2 SAAADI. Germline trimming cut 3 bases from V and 3 bases from J; bases unmatched to any gene: 6.

A few counts support this clonotype. The chain links TRBV3-1 to TRBJ1-3; D not resolved. The CDR3 spans 19 residues. Trimming cost V 0 bases and J 0 bases, with 18 bases left between them. CDR1 and CDR2 (germline): LGHDT, YNNKEL (reference sequence). In nucleotides, the CDR3 is TGTGCCAGCAGCCAAGATCTTAGTCGGGTCGGCAACTCTGGAAACACCATATATTTT. Protein: CASSQDLSRVGNSGNTIYF.

This clonotype was recorded a few times. The gene calls are TRBV7-6 and TRBJ2-7; 7 bases are shared with TRBD2. CDR1 SGHVS and CDR2 FNYEAQ come from the germline V gene. The CDR3 loop spans 13 amino acids. V lost 8 bases to trimming and J lost 2 bases; unmatched junction nucleotides: 6. The CDR3 is CASAREATYEQYF. The CDR3 DNA sequence: TGTGCCAGCGCTCGGGAGGCAACCTACGAGCAGTACTTC.

In its sample, this clonotype was seen a few times. This sequence joins TRBV20-1 and TRBJ2-1; possibly TRBD1 for D (5 bases). Germline V gene sequence: CDR1 DFQATT, CDR2 SNEGSKA (reference sequence). The CDR3 loop spans 14 amino acids. Trimming shortened V by 4 bases and J by 2 bases, and 12 bases separated the two germline ends. CDR3 sequence (DNA): TGCAGTGCTACTCAGGGTTCGCCCTACAATGAGCAGTTCTTC. Its protein product is CSATQGSPYNEQFF.

This clonotype has a count of ten or more. The genes are TRBV3-1 and TRBJ1-1; D gene unclear. Germline CDR1 and CDR2: LGHDT and YNNKEL (reference sequence). The length of the CDR3 is 15 residues. V was trimmed by 0 bases and J by 2 bases, leaving 10 bases between them. In DNA, the CDR3 is TGTGCCAGCAGCCAAGATCTTATACCTAACACTGAAGCTTTCTTT. It translates to CASSQDLIPNTEAFF.

This clonotype was recorded many times. The CDR3 DNA reads as TGCGCCAGCAGCTCTCCCGCGGGACAGCAGTTCTTC. Protein sequence: CASSSPAGQQFF. The gene calls are TRBV5-1 and TRBJ2-1; TRBD2 is a possible D gene (6 bases). The CDR3 length is 12 residues. Per the germline V gene, CDR1 is SGHRS and CDR2 is YFSETQ. The V and J ends lost 3 bases and 11 bases respectively, with 12 bases between them.

This clonotype occurred many times. The chain combines TRBV4-1 with TRBJ2-1; D remains ambiguous. Trimming pared 1 base from V and 6 bases from J, leaving 4 bases between. The CDR3 sequence is 12 residues long. CDR1 is MGHRA and CDR2 is YSYEKL in the germline V gene. For the CDR3, the DNA is TGCGCCAGCAGCCAAGGGCGCAATGAGCAGTTCTTC. This translates into CASSQGRNEQFF.

Ten or more counts support this clonotype. The chain uses TRBV20-1 and TRBJ2-1; D call uncertain. V shed 6 bases and J shed 7 bases, with 10 bases lying between them. Germline lookup yields CDR1 DFQATT and CDR2 SNEGSKA (reference sequence). The CDR3 length is 11 residues. The CDR3 spells CSARKHNEQFF. The DNA of the CDR3 is TGCAGTGCAAGAAAGCATAATGAGCAGTTCTTC.

This clonotype was seen many times. The chain couples TRBV6-1 to TRBJ2-3; 12 bases agree with TRBD2. The CDR3 has 16 amino acids. CDR1 and CDR2 from the germline V gene are MNHNS and SASEGT. Trimming at V came to 6 bases and at J to 3 bases, leaving 7 bases not matched to a gene. The CDR3 loop reads CASSHRLAGATDTQYF. In DNA form, the CDR3 reads TGTGCCAGCAGCCATCGACTAGCGGGAGCAACAGATACGCAGTATTTT.

In its sample, this clonotype was seen a few times. CDR3 DNA: TGTGCCAGCAGTTTATCGGTGGGGACAGGGGAAAAAGATGGCTACACCTTC. It is translated as CASSLSVGTGEKDGYTF. The chain uses TRBV27 and TRBJ1-2; 10 positions agree with TRBD1. The CDR3 length is 17 residues. The germline V gene has CDR1 MNHEY and CDR2 SMNVEV (reference sequence). Trimming removed 0 bases from V and 6 bases from J; junction bases left unmatched: 10.

With respect to this clonotype: A clone one base away is much larger, so this may be a read error. Since the CDR3 does not end with the conserved phenylalanine or tryptophan, this likely comes from a read error. The chain combines TRBV12-3 or TRBV12-4 with TRBJ1-2; 7 bases align to TRBD1. CDR3 length: 12 amino acids. V shed 4 bases and J 8 bases; nucleotides not matched to a gene: 4. As DNA, the CDR3 is TGTGCCAGCAGTTATACAGGGGTCGGCTACACCTGC. Translation gives CASSYTGVGYTC.

In this sample, this clonotype turned up many times. The chain couples TRBV5-5 to TRBJ1-5; perhaps TRBD1 as D (5 bases). Germline-derived CDR1 and CDR2 are SGHKS and YYEKEE (reference sequence). The CDR3 contains 14 residues. V lost 4 bases and J lost 7, with 15 bases in between. The CDR3 sequence: CASSHRLTDQPQHF. The DNA of the CDR3 is TGTGCCAGCAGCCACAGATTGACAGACCAGCCCCAGCATTTT.

This clonotype has at least ten counts. In DNA form, the CDR3 reads TGCAGCGTTGGACAGGGGGCTGGCGGGGAGACCCAGTACTTC. It translates to CSVGQGAGGETQYF. The rearrangement links TRBV29-1 to TRBJ2-5; the match to TRBD1 covers 10 bases. The ends lost 4 bases at V and 5 bases at J; junction bases unmatched: 7. Germline values: CDR1 SQVTM, CDR2 ANQGSEA. The length of the CDR3 is 14 residues.

The chain couples TRBV28 to TRBJ2-7, with D perhaps being TRBD1 or TRBD2 (5 bases each). The ends were cut back, 11 bases at V and 2 bases at J, with 13 bases in the middle. Germline CDR1 MDHEN, CDR2 SYDVKM. This CDR3 is built from 12 residues. Here the CDR3 DNA reads TGTGCCTCTCGGGACGGCCCCTACGAGCAGTACTTC. This codes for CASRDGPYEQYF.

V is TRBV20-1 and J is TRBJ2-1; TRBD2 agrees at 13 bases. Unmatched junction bases numbered 3, after V lost 5 bases and J lost 8 bases. The CDR3 runs to 13 residues. The germline CDR1 and CDR2 sequences are DFQATT and SNEGSKA (reference sequence). For the CDR3, the DNA is TGCAGTGCTCGGACTAGCGGGAGTGATGAGCAGTTCTTC. Translation gives CSARTSGSDEQFF.

This clonotype was observed many times. The V gene is TRBV6-1, the J gene TRBJ1-5; possible D gene TRBD1, 6 bases. Germline-derived CDR1 and CDR2 are MNHNS and SASEGT. V lost 2 bases and J lost 0, with 14 bases in between. The CDR3 loop spans 17 amino acids. This CDR3 is CASSEIGTGHSNQPQHF. CDR3 sequence (DNA): TGTGCCAGCAGTGAAATAGGAACAGGGCATAGCAATCAGCCCCAGCATTTT.

This clonotype was detected ten times or more. The chain carries TRBV12-3 or TRBV12-4 and TRBJ2-5; D is undetermined. The CDR3 runs 14 residues. V lost 0 bases, J lost 5 bases, and 10 bases lay in between. CDR3 in amino acids: CASSLATGLETQYF. The CDR3 nucleotides read TGTGCCAGCAGTTTAGCGACCGGGTTGGAGACCCAGTACTTC.

In this sample, this clonotype turned up a few times. The chain links TRBV19 to TRBJ1-4; 7 bases match TRBD1. V dropped 5 bases and J dropped 7; count of bases not matched to a gene: 13. Germline CDR1 reads LNHDA; CDR2 reads SQIVND (reference sequence). There are 16 residues in the CDR3. Written as DNA, the CDR3 is TGTGCCAGTAGTCTCCATACAGGGGATTTCGGTGAAAAACTGTTTTTT. Encoded protein: CASSLHTGDFGEKLFF. The full variable domain, completed using reference TRBV19 and TRBJ1-4, is DGGITQSPKYLFRKEGQNVTLSCEQNLNHDAMYWYRQDPGQGLRLIYYSQIVNDFQKGDIAEGYSVSREKKESFPLTVTSAQKNPTAFYLCASSLHTGDFGEKLFFGSGTQLSVL.